The rows below give T cell receptor beta chains drawn from one sample of a study of blood T cell repertoires in COVID-19. The method was immunoSEQ multiplex PCR; TCRdb's version includes in-frame clones alone and lacks a portion of them. The sample consists of just over 75,000 clones, about 85% of them appearing once. The sample consisted of peripheral blood. Source of these receptors: a man between 60 and 75 years old with active or convalescent COVID-19. CDR3s leave out the opening cysteine and the closing phenylalanine or tryptophan. A D gene is named only where the DNA matches it firmly.

NA,TRBJ2-7,TRBV12-3/TRBV12-4,ASRASTYEQY
NA,TRBJ1-1,TRBV27,ASSPFEGRGTEAF
TRBD1,TRBJ1-6,TRBV7-2,ASSLGGQGVSPLH
NA,TRBJ2-5,TRBV6-1,ASSEEAGEETQY
NA,TRBJ2-7,TRBV7-2,ASSFTRGSYEQY
NA,TRBJ1-5,TRBV19,ASRQQGSNQPQH
NA,TRBJ2-2,TRBV25-1,ASSDRTAKNTGELF
TRBD2,TRBJ2-5,TRBV6-2/TRBV6-3,ASSYISGGKGAQY
NA,TRBJ2-5,TRBV7-2,ASSFGGPTGEETQY
NA,TRBJ1-2,TRBV25-1,ASSGQGIEDGYT
TRBD1,TRBJ2-3,TRBV7-9,ASSLGDGRGLTDTQY
TRBD1,TRBJ2-3,TRBV4-2,ASSQDSAGGWNTQY
TRBD1,TRBJ2-5,TRBV7-7,ASSLGGQGQETQY
NA,TRBJ1-5,TRBV6-5,ASSPDVMNQPQH
NA,TRBJ2-3,TRBV10-3,ASTLGEVTDTQY
TRBD1,TRBJ1-2,TRBV10-3,AAQGTGGSANYGYT
NA,TRBJ2-1,TRBV3-1/TRBV3-2,ASSLPPGAEQF
TRBD1,TRBJ2-7,TRBV6-5,ASSFDREGEQY
NA,TRBJ1-5,TRBV5-5,ASSLVFTRDQPQH
TRBD2,TRBJ2-2,TRBV2,ASSEALAGNTGELF
TRBD2,TRBJ2-5,TRBV7-2,ASSLAHSGGQETQY
NA,TRBJ1-2,TRBV2,ASSEAGTSYGYT
TRBD1,TRBJ1-3,TRBV30,AWSWDSPSGNTIY
TRBD1,TRBJ1-5,TRBV19,ASKMDRSNQPQH
TRBD1,TRBJ2-6,TRBV9,ASSVGAGQGSGANVLT
NA,TRBJ2-7,TRBV19,ASSMTGNTYEQY
TRBD1,TRBJ1-6,TRBV27,ASTPDRGLSSPLH
NA,TRBJ2-2,TRBV4-3,ASSQGRGRSTGELF
NA,TRBJ2-7,TRBV29-1,SVLGARYEQY
NA,TRBJ2-5,TRBV5-1,ASSLGTQIKETQY
NA,TRBJ2-2,TRBV12-3/TRBV12-4,ASSLYTGELF
TRBD1,TRBJ2-3,TRBV7-2,ASSIGQGLLSTDTQY
NA,TRBJ2-1,TRBV7-3,ASSLGVTEGDEQF
NA,TRBJ2-6,TRBV5-8,ASIFPGANVLT
TRBD1,TRBJ1-2,TRBV5-1,ASSSGGTGGYT
TRBD1,TRBJ2-7,TRBV6-5,ASSQTTGVSYEQY
NA,TRBJ2-7,TRBV5-1,ASSLGGGLSYEQY
TRBD2,TRBJ2-2,TRBV19,ASSRTGTSGVNTGELF